The 29 T cell receptor beta chains given below trace back to one sample, sequenced in a study of CD4 T cells in relation to SARS-CoV-2 and coronaviruses. Repertoires were generated with immunoSEQ multiplex PCR, while TCRdb's copy carries only in-frame clones and drops some. The sample gives around 29,000 clones, 60% to 85% of which show up once; roughly 15% is in the top ten. Before the COVID-19 pandemic, during about 2010-2019, CD4+ T cells were taken from unexposed donors. The cells were cultured for about 10 days before CD4+ T cells were isolated. For these TCRs, the target antigens are not known. Material: CD4+ T cells from PBMCs, cultured in vitro. The receptors derive from a human donor in good health.

This chain uses TRBV9 with TRBJ2-1, with TRBD2 matching over 7 bases. This CDR3 contains 15 residues. Trimming took 3 bases from V and 1 from J; bases not matched to a gene: 4. Germline assignment: CDR1 SGDLS and CDR2 YYNGEE. The CDR3 DNA reads TGTGCCAGCAGCGCCGGACTAGAATCCTACAATGAGCAGTTCTTC. This codes for CASSAGLESYNEQFF.

V gene TRBV7-2 combines with J gene TRBJ2-1; 9 bases are shared with TRBD2. V shed 1 base, J shed 4 bases, and the junction held 5 bases outside the gene matches. The CDR3 has 16 residues. Germline V gene data show CDR1 as SGHTA and CDR2 as FQGNSA. The CDR3 sequence is CASSLVGGGGYNEQFF. As DNA, the CDR3 is TGTGCCAGCAGCTTAGTGGGCGGGGGGGGTTACAATGAGCAGTTCTTC. The full variable domain, with the rest looked up from reference TRBV7-2 and TRBJ2-1, is GAGVSQSPSNKVTEKGKDVELRCDPISGHTALYWYRQSLGQGLEFLIYFQGNSAPDKSGLPSDRFSAERTGGSVSTLTIQRTQQEDSAVYLCASSLVGGGGYNEQFFGPGTRLTVL.

The V call is TRBV6-5, the J call TRBJ1-2, with TRBD1 as a possible D gene (6 bases). From germline, CDR1 is MNHEY and CDR2 SVGAGI. Deletions cut 4 bases from V and 2 bases from J, with 11 bases between. This CDR3 region has 14 residues. The CDR3 loop reads CASSWDKANYGYTF. The CDR3 DNA reads as TGTGCCAGCAGTTGGGACAAGGCAAACTATGGCTACACCTTC.

The chain uses TRBV5-4 and TRBJ2-7; no reliable D call. CDR1 SGHNT and CDR2 YYREEE come from the germline V gene (reference sequence). This CDR3 region has 15 residues. V was shortened by 4 bases and J by 2 bases, with 16 bases between the two germline ends. This CDR3 is CASSPGLSKAYEQYF. In DNA, the CDR3 is TGTGCCAGCAGCCCGGGTCTTTCGAAGGCCTACGAGCAGTACTTC.

The chain employs TRBV5-5 and TRBJ1-1, with D perhaps matching TRBD1 (6 bases). The CDR3 runs 14 residues. Germline assignment: CDR1 SGHKS and CDR2 YYEKEE (reference sequence). The germline V and J ends were trimmed by 5 bases and 2 bases, with 13 bases remaining between them. The CDR3 is CASRYREENTEAFF. The CDR3 DNA follows: TGTGCCAGCAGATACAGGGAGGAAAACACTGAAGCTTTCTTT. Full variable domain (remainder filled in from reference TRBV5-5 and TRBJ1-1): DAGVTQSPTHLIKTRGQQVTLRCSPISGHKSVSWYQQVLGQGPQFIFQYYEKEERGRGNFPDRFSARQFPNYSSELNVNALLLGDSALYLCASRYREENTEAFFGQGTRLTVV.

The V call is TRBV11-2, the J call TRBJ2-6; 8 bases are shared with TRBD2. The germline V gene has CDR1 SGHAT and CDR2 FQNNGV. The CDR3 length is 18 residues. V lost 2 bases to trimming and J lost 0 bases; unmatched junction nucleotides: 6. As DNA, the CDR3 is TGTGCCAGCAGCTTATGGTTAGCGGGAAACTCTGGGGCCAACGTCCTGACTTTC. This sequence encodes CASSLWLAGNSGANVLTF.

The V and J genes are TRBV11-2 and TRBJ2-7; D is perhaps TRBD1 (6 bases). CDR1 and CDR2 from the germline V gene are SGHAT and FQNNGV. V gave up 6 bases and J gave up 0 bases, with 12 bases separating them. The CDR3 contains 14 residues. CDR3 coding DNA: TGTGCCAGCAGTCCCGACAGGAGCTCCTACGAGCAGTACTTC. Protein: CASSPDRSSYEQYF.

The genes are TRBV7-2 and TRBJ2-6; D unresolved. The ends were cut back, 5 bases at V and 0 bases at J, with 5 bases in the middle. The CDR3 is made up of 14 amino acids. Germline lookup yields CDR1 SGHTA and CDR2 FQGNSA. The CDR3 loop reads CASSPDSGANVLTF. For the CDR3, the DNA is TGTGCCAGCAGCCCGGACTCTGGGGCCAACGTCCTGACTTTC.

This chain connects TRBV2 to TRBJ2-6, with D possibly being TRBD2 (5 bases). Germline CDR1 is SNHLY and CDR2 is FYNNEI. V was trimmed by 8 bases and J by 0 bases, leaving 8 bases between them. The CDR3 contains 14 residues. DNA for the CDR3: TGTGCCAGCGGAGGAGACTCTGGGGCCAACGTCCTGACTTTC. It encodes CASGGDSGANVLTF.

This chain uses TRBV2 with TRBJ1-2; D uncertain. V lost 6 bases and J lost 2, with 10 bases in between. Germline V gene data show CDR1 as SNHLY and CDR2 as FYNNEI. The CDR3 has 13 residues. Here the CDR3 DNA reads TGTGCCAGCAGCCGGGGAGAGAACTATGGCTACACCTTC. It is translated as CASSRGENYGYTF.

The V call is TRBV28, the J call TRBJ2-1, with 11 bases fitting TRBD1. Trimming took 5 bases from V and 3 from J; bases not matched to a gene: 6. Germline V gene data show CDR1 as MDHEN and CDR2 as SYDVKM. The CDR3 totals 16 residues. CDR3 sequence reads: CASSPTDRGHYNEQFF. For the CDR3, the DNA is TGTGCCAGCAGTCCAACGGACAGGGGGCACTACAATGAGCAGTTCTTC.

The chain is built from TRBV7-8 and TRBJ2-1; 10 bases fit TRBD2. Germline V gives CDR1 SGHVS, CDR2 FQNEAQ. The CDR3 has 15 amino acids. V was clipped by 8 bases and J by 1 base; unmatched bases: 5. CDR3 protein: CASGGLAFSYNEQFF. CDR3 bases: TGTGCCAGCGGGGGACTAGCGTTTTCCTACAATGAGCAGTTCTTC. The whole variable domain, filled in from reference TRBV7-8 and TRBJ2-1, reads GAGVSQSPRYKVAKRGQDVALRCDPISGHVSLFWYQQALGQGPEFLTYFQNEAQLDKSGLPSDRFFAERPEGSVSTLKIQRTQQEDSAVYLCASGGLAFSYNEQFFGPGTRLTVL.

This chain uses TRBV5-1 with TRBJ2-1, with 13 bases identical to TRBD2. J gave up 7 bases and V 4 bases, and 5 bases lay outside the gene matches. The CDR3 runs 15 residues. Per germline, CDR1 SGHRS and CDR2 YFSETQ. The CDR3 DNA reads TGCGCCAGCAGCGGGGGGACTAGCGGGACGAATGAGCAGTTCTTC. Its protein is CASSGGTSGTNEQFF.

The rearrangement uses TRBV5-8 and TRBJ2-5; D uncertain. Germline V gene data show CDR1 as SGHTS and CDR2 as YDEGEE. CDR3 length equals 13 residues. V was shortened by 4 bases and J by 2 bases, with 9 bases between the two germline ends. CDR3 in amino acids: CASSIRIQETQYF. For the CDR3, the DNA is TGTGCCAGCAGCATCAGGATACAAGAGACCCAGTACTTC.

The V gene is TRBV6-5, the J gene TRBJ2-7, with D uncertain. CDR3 length: 11 amino acids. V gave up 6 bases and J gave up 4 bases, with 7 bases separating them. Germline CDR1 is MNHEY and CDR2 is SVGAGI. The CDR3 is CASSVLYEQYF. The CDR3 nucleotides are TGTGCCAGCAGCGTCCTTTACGAGCAGTACTTC.

This clone occurred once. The chain joins TRBV7-2 to TRBJ1-3; D not certain. V dropped 3 bases and J dropped 4 bases, with 13 bases sitting between them. The CDR3 spans 15 residues. Germline lookup yields CDR1 SGHTA and CDR2 FQGNSA. The CDR3: CASSFHGVGGNTIYF. CDR3 bases: TGTGCCAGCAGCTTTCACGGGGTGGGGGGAAACACCATATATTTT. Full variable domain (rest looked up from reference TRBV7-2 and TRBJ1-3): GAGVSQSPSNKVTEKGKDVELRCDPISGHTALYWYRQSLGQGLEFLIYFQGNSAPDKSGLPSDRFSAERTGGSVSTLTIQRTQQEDSAVYLCASSFHGVGGNTIYFGEGSWLTVV.

The CDR3 bases are TGCGCCAGCAGCCCGACTAGCTGGAATGAGCAGTTCTTC. Translating gives CASSPTSWNEQFF. The J gene is TRBJ2-1, the V gene TRBV5-1, with TRBD2 identical over 7 bases. This CDR3 has 13 amino acids. Germline-derived CDR1 and CDR2 are SGHRS and YFSETQ. Losses at the gene ends were 4 bases for V and 7 bases for J; bases not matched to a gene: 5.

CDR3 DNA: TGCGCCAGCAGCCAAGATCTAACCGACCGCCGCCAGTCATACGAGCAGTACTTC. Its protein product is CASSQDLTDRRQSYEQYF. This chain joins TRBV4-3 and TRBJ2-7, with D hard to call. The germline gives CDR1 LGHNA, CDR2 YSLEER. The CDR3 runs to 18 residues. V was pared by 0 bases and J by 4 bases, with 22 bases between.

This clone was found a few times. This rearrangement joins TRBV29-1 to TRBJ1-5; TRBD1 matches 8 bases. Germline assignment: CDR1 SQVTM and CDR2 ANQGSEA. The ends lost 6 bases at V and 5 bases at J; junction bases unmatched: 6. There are 13 residues in the CDR3. The CDR3 reads CSVGDRWDQPQHF. CDR3 bases: TGCAGCGTCGGGGACAGGTGGGATCAGCCCCAGCATTTT.

In this sample, this clone turned up a few times. The chain recombines TRBV3-1 (or the pseudogene TRBV3-2) with TRBJ2-3, with TRBD2 matching 12 bases. The CDR3 totals 16 residues. Germline V gives CDR1 LGHDT, CDR2 YNNKEL (reference sequence). The V segment lost 2 bases and the J segment 4 bases; nucleotides outside the gene matches: 4. The CDR3 region has the DNA TGTGCCAGCAGCCAACAACTAGCGGGGGGCGCAGATACGCAGTATTTT. Translation gives CASSQQLAGGADTQYF.

Only a few counts were recorded for this clone. The gene calls are TRBV11-2 and TRBJ2-1, with 8 bases aligning to TRBD2. This CDR3 region has 15 residues. With V trimmed by 2 bases and J by 8 bases, 8 bases remained unmatched. CDR1 is SGHAT, CDR2 FQNNGV, per germline. This chain's CDR3 is CASSLLSGSSDEQFF. The DNA of the CDR3 is TGTGCCAGCAGCTTATTGAGCGGGAGTAGCGATGAGCAGTTCTTC.

V is TRBV6-2 or TRBV6-3 and J is TRBJ1-2, with TRBD1 matching 7 bases. The junction had 3 bases not matched to a gene; V was cut back by 4 bases and J by 7 bases. CDR3 length: 12 residues. Germline V gene sequence: CDR1 MNHEY, CDR2 SVGEGT. The CDR3: CASSSTGSGYTF. The DNA for the CDR3 is TGTGCCAGCAGTTCGACAGGGTCTGGCTACACCTTC.

The chain carries TRBV4-3 and TRBJ2-5; 9 positions match TRBD1. The CDR3 has 15 amino acids. Trimming took 2 bases from V and 2 from J; bases not matched to a gene: 3. The germline CDR1 and CDR2 sequences are LGHNA and YSLEER. CDR3 nucleotides: TGCGCCAGCAGCCAATTACAGGGGGCTCAAGAGACCCAGTACTTC. It yields the protein CASSQLQGAQETQYF.

The rearrangement joins TRBV7-9 to TRBJ2-4; TRBD2 agrees at 10 bases. The CDR3 is made up of 13 amino acids. Per germline, CDR1 SEHNR and CDR2 FQNEAQ (reference sequence). J gave up 8 bases and V 6 bases, and 4 bases lay outside the gene matches. CDR3 amino acids: CASRAGGFDIQYF. CDR3 bases: TGTGCCAGCAGAGCGGGAGGGTTTGACATTCAGTACTTC.

The gene calls are TRBV5-4 and TRBJ2-3, with 13 bases that match TRBD2. After removal of 3 bases from V and 3 bases from J, the junction contained 4 bases not matched to a gene. Germline lookup yields CDR1 SGHNT and CDR2 YYREEE (reference sequence). CDR3 length: 16 amino acids. The CDR3 region has the DNA TGTGCCAGCAGCTCCTGGACTAGCGGGGGAACAGATACGCAGTATTTT. This gives the protein CASSSWTSGGTDTQYF.

This chain links TRBV7-3 with TRBJ1-3; D call uncertain. There are 15 residues in the CDR3. V lost 5 bases and J lost 0, with 11 bases in between. Germline values: CDR1 SGHTA, CDR2 FQGTGA. CDR3: CASSRDSNSGNTIYF. The CDR3 DNA reads TGTGCCAGCAGCCGCGACTCAAACTCTGGAAACACCATATATTTT.

This sequence joins TRBV18 and TRBJ1-3; D perhaps matches TRBD1 (6 bases). V shed 1 base and J shed 8 bases, with 6 bases lying between them. The CDR3 spans 12 residues. Germline CDR1 reads KGHSH; CDR2 reads LQKENI. For the CDR3, the DNA is TGTGCCAGCTCACCACAGGGGGACACCATATATTTT. Translation gives CASSPQGDTIYF. Variable domain in full (rest from reference TRBV18 and TRBJ1-3): NAGVMQNPRHLVRRRGQEARLRCSPMKGHSHVYWYRQLPEEGLKFMVYLQKENIIDESGMPKERFSAEFPKEGPSILRIQQVVRGDSAAYFCASSPQGDTIYFGEGSWLTVV.

The rearrangement joins TRBV30 to TRBJ1-2; D unclear. Germline values: CDR1 GTSNPN, CDR2 SVGIG (reference sequence). The V end lost 1 base, the J end lost 7 bases, and 13 bases lay between the germline ends. This CDR3 region has 13 residues. In DNA form, the CDR3 reads TGTGCCTGGAGTGGGGGTACAGTGGGTGGCTACACCTTC. Protein: CAWSGGTVGGYTF.

J is TRBJ1-1 and V is TRBV7-2; no reliable D call. The V gene lost 2 bases and the J gene lost 5 bases, with 9 bases spanning the gap. The CDR3 loop spans 13 amino acids. In germline, CDR1 is SGHTA, CDR2 FQGNSA. The CDR3 bases are TGTGCCAGCAGCTTATTCGTGGGAACTGAAGCTTTCTTT. Translation gives CASSLFVGTEAFF. Full variable domain (missing parts from reference TRBV7-2 and TRBJ1-1): GAGVSQSPSNKVTEKGKDVELRCDPISGHTALYWYRQSLGQGLEFLIYFQGNSAPDKSGLPSDRFSAERTGGSVSTLTIQRTQQEDSAVYLCASSLFVGTEAFFGQGTRLTVV.